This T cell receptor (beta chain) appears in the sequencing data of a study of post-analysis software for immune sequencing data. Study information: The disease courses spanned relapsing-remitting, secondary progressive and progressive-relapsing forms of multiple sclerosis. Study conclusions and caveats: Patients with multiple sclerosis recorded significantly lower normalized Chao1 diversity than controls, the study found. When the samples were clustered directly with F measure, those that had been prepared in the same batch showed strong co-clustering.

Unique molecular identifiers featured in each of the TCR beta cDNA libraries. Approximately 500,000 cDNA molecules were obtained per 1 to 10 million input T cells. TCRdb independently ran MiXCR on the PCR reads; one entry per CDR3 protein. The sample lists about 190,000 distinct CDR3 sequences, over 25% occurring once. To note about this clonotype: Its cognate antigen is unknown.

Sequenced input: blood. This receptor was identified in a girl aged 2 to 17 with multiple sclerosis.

CDR3 in DNA: TGTGCCTGGAGTCCCTTGGGGAGGGACTACGAGCAGTACTTC. This gives the protein CAWSPLGRDYEQYF. This chain links TRBV30 with TRBJ2-4; 7 nucleotides agree with TRBD2. The J call may be in error: the DNA end matches TRBJ2-7 better. The CDR3 is 14 amino acids. Germline V lookup: CDR1 GTSNPN, CDR2 SVGIG (reference sequence).